The 3 T cell receptor beta chains listed next were all sequenced from one sample in a study of blood T cell repertoires in COVID-19. The table came from immunoSEQ multiplex PCR; TCRdb's copy has only in-frame clones and leaves some out. Among 95,000 to 150,000 clones, more than 65% were seen once, and the ten largest hold just under 25%. The specimen sequenced was peripheral blood. Source of these receptors: a human donor in a cohort sampled during active COVID-19.

The V gene is TRBV18, the J gene TRBJ2-4; 16 bases are shared with TRBD2. The V segment lost 1 base and the J segment 0 bases; nucleotides outside the gene matches: 9. Germline V gives CDR1 KGHSH, CDR2 LQKENI. The CDR3 loop spans 21 amino acids. CDR3 in amino acids: CASSPRTPGLAGGLAKNIQYF. Here the CDR3 DNA reads TGTGCCAGCTCACCACGAACTCCGGGACTAGCGGGGGGGCTAGCCAAAAACATTCAGTACTTC.

In this sample, this clone turned up a few times. The chain employs TRBV28 and TRBJ1-1, with TRBD1 matching 7 bases. The J segment lost 1 base and the V segment lost 7 bases, leaving 12 bases of the junction unmatched. The CDR3 consists of 16 residues. The germline V gene encodes CDR1 MDHEN and CDR2 SYDVKM. The CDR3 is CASIGDRGPRNTEAFF. As DNA, the CDR3 is TGTGCCAGCATTGGGGACAGAGGACCCAGGAACACTGAAGCTTTCTTT.

This clone came up once. The chain recombines TRBV11-2 with TRBJ2-7; TRBD2 might be the D (5 bases). V lost 8 bases, J lost 3 bases, and 11 bases lay in between. CDR3 size: 12 residues. Germline loops: CDR1 SGHAT, CDR2 FQNNGV. CDR3 residues: CASGFTSYEQYF. The CDR3 nucleotides are TGTGCCAGCGGATTTACTAGCTACGAGCAGTACTTC.